This passage covers 29 T cell receptor beta chains from one sample sequenced in a study of CD8 T cells in ankylosing spondylitis. TCRdb called the 5' RACE reads again in MiXCR, with one record for every CDR3 protein. Of around 300,000 distinct CDR3 sequences listed, roughly 14% are singletons. Sequencing was done on a sample of blood, either unsorted or a sorted T cell fraction (not recorded which). The receptors were gathered from a male donor with ankylosing spondylitis or in good health (not recorded which).

V is TRBV20-1 and J is TRBJ1-5, with TRBD1 matching 7 bases. With 1 base clipped from V and 6 bases from J, the junction kept 6 bases outside the gene matches. Germline V gives CDR1 DFQATT, CDR2 SNEGSKA (reference sequence). The CDR3 extends over 14 amino acids. Written as DNA, the CDR3 is TGCAGTGCTAGAGCGACAGGGAACAGTCAGCCCCAGCATTTT. As protein: CSARATGNSQPQHF.

A note on this clonotype: One end of the junction varies from germline; a read error may be responsible. The rearrangement uses TRBV20-1 and TRBJ2-7; TRBD2 matches at 8 bases. Germline values: CDR1 DFQATT, CDR2 SNEGSKA (reference sequence). The CDR3 is 16 amino acids. CDR3: CCARDHRLAPFDEQYF. As DNA, the CDR3 is TGCTGTGCTAGAGATCATCGACTAGCGCCTTTCGACGAGCAGTACTTC.

V usage is TRBV7-2 and J usage is TRBJ1-5; no firm D call. In germline, CDR1 is SGHTA, CDR2 FQGNSA. V lost 1 base and J 1 base, leaving 11 bases between the germline ends. The CDR3 covers 16 residues. The CDR3 DNA is TGTGCCAGCAGCTTAGTGGGCGTAGGAAGCAATCAGCCCCAGCATTTT. Translated: CASSLVGVGSNQPQHF.

The rearrangement joins TRBV20-1 to TRBJ2-1, with D unclear. Per the germline V gene, CDR1 is DFQATT and CDR2 is SNEGSKA (reference sequence). CDR3 length: 12 amino acids. V was trimmed by 0 bases and J by 9 bases, leaving 9 bases between them. The CDR3 is CSARDSSIEQFF. CDR3 DNA sequence: TGCAGTGCTAGAGATTCCTCCATTGAGCAGTTCTTC.

The V gene is TRBV6-5, the J gene TRBJ2-7; 14 bases map to TRBD2. The CDR3 spans 17 residues. CDR1 is MNHEY, CDR2 SVGAGI, per germline. V was clipped by 2 bases and J by 6 bases; unmatched bases: 9. As DNA, the CDR3 is TGTGCCAGCAGTTACGGGACTAGCGGGAGTCGGATCTCCGAGCAGTACTTC. Protein sequence: CASSYGTSGSRISEQYF.

V usage is TRBV3-1 and J usage is TRBJ2-5; TRBD2 matches at 11 bases. The germline V gene encodes CDR1 LGHDT and CDR2 YNNKEL (reference sequence). The CDR3 covers 17 residues. The V and J ends lost 0 bases and 6 bases, in that order; junction bases with no gene match: 9. For the CDR3, the DNA is TGTGCCAGCAGCCAAGACGCAACTAGCGGGAGTGCAAAGACCCAGTACTTC. It specifies CASSQDATSGSAKTQYF.

This rearrangement joins TRBV5-5 to TRBJ1-1; D is perhaps TRBD1 (5 bases). CDR1 is SGHKS, CDR2 YYEKEE, per germline (reference sequence). The CDR3 has 14 amino acids. Between the trimmed V and J ends, which lost 1 base and 3 bases, there was a span of 10 bases. For the CDR3, the DNA is TGTGCCAGCAGCTTGTCTCTCAGGGACACTGAAGCTTTCTTT. Residues: CASSLSLRDTEAFF.

This chain uses TRBV29-1 with TRBJ1-1; a weak D match, TRBD1 (5 bases). Trimming removed 1 base at V and 5 bases at J, with 11 bases between. CDR3 size: 13 residues. Germline CDR1 SQVTM, CDR2 ANQGSEA. Here the CDR3 DNA reads TGCAGCGTTGAAGGAAGGGGCAGAACTGAAGCTTTCTTT. Amino acid sequence: CSVEGRGRTEAFF.

This clonotype was counted between two and nine times. This chain links TRBV12-3 or TRBV12-4 with TRBJ2-2; 10 nucleotides match TRBD2. The trim removed 5 bases at V and 4 bases at J, leaving 13 bases unmatched. The CDR3 loop spans 18 amino acids. The CDR3: CASSLLAGGTRSTGELFF. As DNA, the CDR3 is TGTGCCAGCAGTCTCTTAGCGGGAGGTACAAGGAGCACCGGGGAGCTGTTTTTT.

This clonotype occurred a few times. The genes are TRBV6-5 and TRBJ2-2, with a tentative D call TRBD2 (6 bases). Per germline, CDR1 MNHEY and CDR2 SVGAGI. The CDR3 has 15 amino acids. Trimming shortened V by 3 bases and J by 4 bases, and 12 bases separated the two germline ends. In nucleotides, the CDR3 is TGTGCCAGCAGTTATCGGGGAGGCCGCACCGGGGAGCTGTTTTTT. It encodes CASSYRGGRTGELFF.

This chain links TRBV5-5 with TRBJ2-1; 7 nucleotides line up with TRBD2. Germline assignment: CDR1 SGHKS and CDR2 YYEKEE (reference sequence). This CDR3 comprises 16 residues. V lost 1 base, J lost 7 bases, and 11 bases stayed unmatched. CDR3 nucleotides: TGTGCCAGCAGCTTGTCCGGGGGGACCGCTCGTAATGAGCAGTTCTTC. This gives the protein CASSLSGGTARNEQFF.

The genes are TRBV29-1 and TRBJ2-1; 7 bases align to TRBD1. V trimming: 7 bases; J trimming: 6 bases; junction bases outside the gene matches: 6. Germline-derived CDR1 and CDR2 are SQVTM and ANQGSEA. The CDR3 is 12 amino acids. The CDR3 DNA follows: TGCAGCGCCCGGGACAGTGGCAATGAGCAGTTCTTC. This sequence encodes CSARDSGNEQFF.

The CDR3 DNA sequence: TGTGCCAGCAGTATCCGGACAGACCGCATAGGGACCCAGTACTTC. It specifies CASSIRTDRIGTQYF. This chain connects TRBV12-3 or TRBV12-4 to TRBJ2-5; the D gene is possibly TRBD1 (6 bases). The CDR3 extends over 15 amino acids. V was pared by 5 bases and J by 7 bases, with 20 bases between.

V gene TRBV4-1 combines with J gene TRBJ2-1, with 7 bases fitting TRBD1. This CDR3 spans 18 amino acids. The trim removed 1 base at V and 7 bases at J, leaving 16 bases unmatched. Germline values: CDR1 MGHRA, CDR2 YSYEKL. The CDR3 reads CASSQGPTGAKGKNEQFF. The CDR3 coding sequence is TGCGCCAGCAGCCAAGGCCCTACAGGGGCAAAGGGGAAAAATGAGCAGTTCTTC.

The V and J genes are TRBV6-1 and TRBJ2-1; D is uncertain. The V end was cut by 2 bases, the J end by 0 bases, with 8 bases between. Germline V gene data show CDR1 as MNHNS and CDR2 as SASEGT. The CDR3 length is 15 residues. CDR3 residues: CASSESPISYNEQFF. CDR3 nucleotide sequence: TGTGCCAGCAGTGAATCGCCGATCTCCTACAATGAGCAGTTCTTC.

This chain links TRBV12-3 or TRBV12-4 with TRBJ2-5, with a tentative D call TRBD2 (5 bases). This CDR3 is built from 16 residues. The germline V and J ends were trimmed by 6 bases and 2 bases, with 19 bases remaining between them. The CDR3 DNA sequence: TGTGCCAGCAGCCTTAGCGCAATTGGACTGCAAGAGACCCAGTACTTC. As protein: CASSLSAIGLQETQYF.

This clonotype turned up a few times. V and J are TRBV20-1 and TRBJ1-1; a weak D match, TRBD1 (6 bases). This CDR3 is built from 15 residues. Germline V gene sequence: CDR1 DFQATT, CDR2 SNEGSKA (reference sequence). V was pared by 6 bases and J by 1 base, with 18 bases between. CDR3 loop: CSAYRGWGPNTEAFF. DNA of the CDR3: TGCAGTGCCTACCGGGGGTGGGGGCCGAACACTGAAGCTTTCTTT.

In this sample, this clonotype turned up a few times. The chain employs TRBV12-3 or TRBV12-4 and TRBJ2-7, with D maybe TRBD1 (6 bases). The CDR3 has 14 amino acids. Trimming left V 8 bases short and J 5 bases short, with 19 bases between. The CDR3 nucleotides are TGTGCCAGCTCGGGCCCTACAGGGTATAACGAGCAGTACTTC. This translates into CASSGPTGYNEQYF.

This clonotype was found many times. The chain has TRBV20-1 and TRBJ2-2, with D unclear. The CDR3 sequence is 13 residues long. CDR1 is DFQATT, CDR2 SNEGSKA, per germline (reference sequence). Trimming pared 6 bases from V and 3 bases from J, leaving 11 bases between. The CDR3 spells CSAPDGYTGELFF. The CDR3 DNA reads as TGCAGTGCCCCGGACGGGTACACCGGGGAGCTGTTTTTT.

The chain joins TRBV4-1 to TRBJ2-7; 9 nucleotides line up with TRBD2. Germline V lookup: CDR1 MGHRA, CDR2 YSYEKL. Losses at the gene ends were 4 bases for V and 2 bases for J; bases not matched to a gene: 12. The CDR3 totals 17 residues. The CDR3 coding sequence is TGCGCCAGCAGCCTAGGTGTGGGGACTAGCCTTACCTACGAGCAGTACTTC. It yields the protein CASSLGVGTSLTYEQYF.

This clonotype has a single count. The chain has TRBV2 and TRBJ1-4; D might be TRBD1 (5 bases). Germline CDR1 reads SNHLY; CDR2 reads FYNNEI. The CDR3 runs to 14 residues. Trimming stripped 3 bases from V and 8 bases from J, with 13 bases between. CDR3 bases: TGTGCCAGCAGTGATCGGACATGGGCAGAAAAACTGTTTTTT. Translation gives CASSDRTWAEKLFF.

Many counts were recorded for this clonotype. V gene TRBV10-3 combines with J gene TRBJ2-2, with TRBD2 identical over 9 bases. Germline V gene sequence: CDR1 ENHRY, CDR2 SYGVKD. The CDR3 covers 15 residues. V shed 9 bases, J shed 5 bases, and the junction held 10 bases outside the gene matches. DNA of the CDR3: TGTGCCATTCTCCGGGGACTAGCCGAGACCGGGGAGCTGTTTTTT. The encoded protein is CAILRGLAETGELFF.

This chain joins TRBV5-1 and TRBJ2-3; 12 nucleotides align to TRBD2. The CDR3 has 15 amino acids. CDR1 SGHRS and CDR2 YFSETQ come from the germline V gene. With 5 bases clipped from V and 6 bases from J, the junction kept 7 bases outside the gene matches. The CDR3 bases are TGCGCCAGCAGTCGGACTAGCGGGAATAGCGATACGCAGTATTTT. Translating gives CASSRTSGNSDTQYF.

The chain is built from TRBV5-1 and TRBJ1-6, with 10 bases lining up with TRBD1. From germline, CDR1 is SGHRS and CDR2 YFSETQ. The trim removed 0 bases at V and 9 bases at J, leaving 3 bases unmatched. This CDR3 spans 15 amino acids. The CDR3 sequence: CASSLETGGGSPLHF. The CDR3, as DNA: TGCGCCAGCAGCTTGGAGACAGGGGGCGGTTCACCCCTCCACTTT. Complete variable domain (other parts from reference TRBV5-1 and TRBJ1-6): KAGVTQTPRYLIKTRGQQVTLSCSPISGHRSVSWYQQTPGQGLQFLFEYFSETQRNKGNFPGRFSGRQFSNSRSEMNVSTLELGDSALYLCASSLETGGGSPLHFGNGTRLTVT.

This clonotype was counted only a few times. The rearrangement links TRBV29-1 to TRBJ1-1, with no clear D. Germline values: CDR1 SQVTM, CDR2 ANQGSEA. With 7 bases removed from V and 7 bases from J, the gap between germline ends came to 10 bases. There are 10 residues in the CDR3. Here the CDR3 DNA reads TGCAGCGGGATGTGGGGTGAAGCTTTCTTT. Translated: CSGMWGEAFF.

V and J are TRBV5-1 and TRBJ1-1, with D perhaps matching TRBD1 (5 bases). CDR1 and CDR2 from the germline V gene are SGHRS and YFSETQ. The length of the CDR3 is 12 residues. With 0 bases removed from V and 11 bases from J, the gap between germline ends came to 11 bases. Here the CDR3 DNA reads TGCGCCAGCAGCTTGGAGGCGGGGCTCGCTTTCTTT. Its protein product is CASSLEAGLAFF.

The rearrangement joins TRBV18 to TRBJ2-1; 8 bases fit TRBD2. Germline trimming cut 3 bases from V and 5 bases from J; bases unmatched to any gene: 6. CDR3 length equals 15 residues. CDR1 and CDR2 (germline): KGHSH, LQKENI. In DNA, the CDR3 is TGTGCCAGCTCACCTCCGGGACTAGGGGACAATGAGCAGTTCTTC. It translates to CASSPPGLGDNEQFF.

This sequence joins TRBV14 and TRBJ2-3, with a tentative D call TRBD2 (6 bases). The CDR3 runs 17 residues. Germline CDR1 is SGHDN and CDR2 is FVKESK. V lost 4 bases to trimming and J lost 3 bases, with 20 bases between them. CDR3 nucleotides: TGTGCCAGCAGCCTATCCTTACGTCTCCGGGGGACAGATACGCAGTATTTT. This translates into CASSLSLRLRGTDTQYF. Full variable domain (outside the CDR3, taken from reference TRBV14 and TRBJ2-3): EAGVTQFPSHSVIEKGQTVTLRCDPISGHDNLYWYRRVMGKEIKFLLHFVKESKQDESGMPNNRFLAERTGGTYSTLKVQPAELEDSGVYFCASSLSLRLRGTDTQYFGPGTRLTVL.

The CDR3 loop reads CASSLEGGTHNEQFF. The CDR3 DNA follows: TGCGCCAGCAGCTTGGAGGGGGGCACCCACAATGAGCAGTTCTTC. The chain couples TRBV5-1 to TRBJ2-1; D possibly uses TRBD1 or TRBD2 (6 bases each). Germline CDR1 and CDR2: SGHRS and YFSETQ. The CDR3 runs 15 residues. V was cut by 0 bases and J by 5 bases, with 12 bases left in between.